This T cell receptor beta chain emerged from a study of T cell clones after liver transplantation. Clones were sequenced by immunoSEQ multiplex PCR, and TCRdb holds only the in-frame ones, with some missing. The sample contains 85,000 to 130,000 clones, roughly 80% of which appear only once. Germline CDR1 is SEHNR and CDR2 is FQNEAQ (reference sequence). The CDR3 totals 14 residues. V was cut by 4 bases and J by 3 bases, with 12 bases left in between. The receptor was isolated from a human donor who received a liver transplant. The source was CD4+ T cells from blood, collected before liver transplant. V is TRBV7-9 and J is TRBJ1-1; D is possibly TRBD1 (5 bases). CDR3 sequence (DNA): TGTGCCAGCAGCTCCGGGGGGGATTACACTGAAGCTTTCTTT. Translating gives CASSSGGDYTEAFF.